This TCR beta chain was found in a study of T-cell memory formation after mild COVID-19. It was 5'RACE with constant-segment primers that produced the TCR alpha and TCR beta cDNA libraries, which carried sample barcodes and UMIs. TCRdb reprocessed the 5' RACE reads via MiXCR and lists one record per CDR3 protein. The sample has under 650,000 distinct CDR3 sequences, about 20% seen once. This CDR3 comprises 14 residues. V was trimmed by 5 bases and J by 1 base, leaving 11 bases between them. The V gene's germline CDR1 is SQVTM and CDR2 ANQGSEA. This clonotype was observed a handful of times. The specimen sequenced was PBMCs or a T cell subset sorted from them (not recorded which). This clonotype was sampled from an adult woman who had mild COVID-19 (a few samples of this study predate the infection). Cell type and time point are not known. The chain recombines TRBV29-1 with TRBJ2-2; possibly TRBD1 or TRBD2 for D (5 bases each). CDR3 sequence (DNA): TGCAGCGTTCTCGGGACCGAGAACACCGGGGAGCTGTTTTTT. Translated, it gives CSVLGTENTGELFF.